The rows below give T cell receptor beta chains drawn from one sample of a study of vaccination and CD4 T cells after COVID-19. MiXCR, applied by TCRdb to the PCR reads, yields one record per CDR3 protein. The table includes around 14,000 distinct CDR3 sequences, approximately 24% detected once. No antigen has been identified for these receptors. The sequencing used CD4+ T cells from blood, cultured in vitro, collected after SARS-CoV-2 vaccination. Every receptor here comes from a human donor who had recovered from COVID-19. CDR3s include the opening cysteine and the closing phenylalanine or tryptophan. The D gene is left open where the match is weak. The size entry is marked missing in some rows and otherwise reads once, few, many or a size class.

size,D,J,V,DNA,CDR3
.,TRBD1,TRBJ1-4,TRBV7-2,TGTGCCAGCAGCTTCCAGGGGGGCAGCGAAAAACTGTTTTTT,CASSFQGGSEKLFF
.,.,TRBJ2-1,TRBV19,TGTGCCAGTAGTATACGAGAGCCCCTCGCTAAAAATGAGCAGTTCTTC,CASSIREPLAKNEQFF
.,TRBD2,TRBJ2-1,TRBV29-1,TGCAGCGTTGAATCGCCTAGCGGGAGGATGAGCTCCTACAATGAGCAGTTCTTC,CSVESPSGRMSSYNEQFF
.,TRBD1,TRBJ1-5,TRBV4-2,TGTGCCAGCAGCCCCACAGGGGGCAATCAGCCCCAGCATTTT,CASSPTGGNQPQHF
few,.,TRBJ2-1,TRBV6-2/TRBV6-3,TGTGCCAGCAACCTAGAGGGACTTGACTCGACGCAGTTCTTC,CASNLEGLDSTQFF
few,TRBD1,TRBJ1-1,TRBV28,TGTGCCAGCAGCGGAGTAGACAGGGTGGCTGAAGCTTTCTTT,CASSGVDRVAEAFF
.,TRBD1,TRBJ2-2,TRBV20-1,TGCAGTGCTAGTAGGGACAGGGCTTACCAAAACACCGGGGAGCTGTTTTTT,CSASRDRAYQNTGELFF
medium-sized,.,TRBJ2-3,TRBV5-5,TGTGCCAGCAGTCCCCCCGGGGGCGTCTCCGATACGCAGTATTTT,CASSPPGGVSDTQYF
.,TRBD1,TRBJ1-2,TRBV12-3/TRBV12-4,TGTGCCAGCAGTCCCTGGACAGGGAATGGCTACACCTTC,CASSPWTGNGYTF
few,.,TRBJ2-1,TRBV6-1,TGTGCCAGCAGTCCTCGGGAAGCGAGCAATGAGCAGTTCTTC,CASSPREASNEQFF
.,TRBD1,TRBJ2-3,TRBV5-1,TGCGCCAGCAGCCTACCCGGACAGGCCGATACGCAGTATTTT,CASSLPGQADTQYF
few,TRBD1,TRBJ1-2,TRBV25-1,TGTGCCAGCAGTGAATATGGGACAGGGAGAGGGAACTATGGCTACACCTTC,CASSEYGTGRGNYGYTF
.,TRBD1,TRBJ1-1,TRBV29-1,TGCAGCGCCAGGGGACAGGCGAACACTGAAGCTTTCTTT,CSARGQANTEAFF